Listed below are T cell receptor beta chains from one sample, sequenced in a study of T cell changes during pregnancy in multiple sclerosis. Only in-frame clones appear in the TCRdb table, and some are missing; sequencing was by immunoSEQ multiplex PCR. The sample has 32,000 or so clones; approximately 89% are singletons. The sample in question was CD8+ T cells from peripheral blood mononuclear cells, obtained in the first trimester of pregnancy. The source of these receptors is a female donor with multiple sclerosis, enrolled in a pregnancy study. Both conserved end residues are part of each CDR3. Fields, in order: J gene, D gene, CDR3 length, V gene, clone size, CDR3 protein, CDR3 DNA. D genes are given only for firm matches. Expanded clones are given a class, and other clones once, few, many or no size at all.

J: TRBJ2-7
D: NA
length: 14
V: TRBV19
size: NA
CDR3: CASSIRERTYEQYF
DNA: TGTGCCAGTAGTATTCGGGAGAGGACCTACGAGCAGTACTTC

J: TRBJ1-2
D: TRBD1
length: 15
V: TRBV2
size: NA
CDR3: CASSVGTEANYGYTF
DNA: TGTGCCAGCAGTGTCGGGACAGAAGCTAACTATGGCTACACCTTC

J: TRBJ2-7
D: TRBD2
length: 18
V: TRBV4-2
size: NA
CDR3: CASSQDLGSGREYYEQYF
DNA: TGTGCCAGCAGCCAAGATCTCGGTAGCGGGAGGGAATACTACGAGCAGTACTTC

J: TRBJ2-3
D: NA
length: 13
V: TRBV6-4
size: NA
CDR3: CASSAGTTDTQYF
DNA: TGTGCCAGCAGTGCCGGTACCACAGATACGCAGTATTTT

J: TRBJ2-2
D: TRBD1
length: 18
V: TRBV28
size: NA
CDR3: CASSLGGGQGLYTGELFF
DNA: TGTGCCAGCAGTTTGGGCGGGGGACAGGGGCTCTACACCGGGGAGCTGTTTTTT

J: TRBJ2-1
D: TRBD2
length: 16
V: TRBV6-4
size: NA
CDR3: CASSDDGGRGYNEQFF
DNA: TGTGCCAGCAGTGACGACGGCGGGAGGGGATACAATGAGCAGTTCTTC

J: TRBJ2-7
D: TRBD2
length: 16
V: TRBV19
size: NA
CDR3: CASSQRLAPSSYEQYF
DNA: TGTGCCAGTAGTCAGAGACTAGCTCCGAGCTCCTACGAGCAGTACTTC

J: TRBJ2-7
D: NA
length: 14
V: TRBV28
size: NA
CDR3: CASSERDSNYEQYF
DNA: TGTGCCAGCAGCGAAAGGGACTCCAACTACGAGCAGTACTTC

J: TRBJ1-2
D: NA
length: 13
V: TRBV19
size: NA
CDR3: CASTPRGAPGYTF
DNA: TGTGCCAGTACCCCCCGGGGAGCCCCGGGCTACACCTTC

J: TRBJ2-7
D: TRBD2
length: 14
V: TRBV7-2
size: NA
CDR3: CASSLTSGGYEQYF
DNA: TGTGCCAGCAGCTTAACTAGCGGGGGCTACGAGCAGTACTTC

J: TRBJ2-2
D: TRBD1
length: 15
V: TRBV5-1
size: NA
CDR3: CASSPRQGNTGELFF
DNA: TGCGCCAGCAGCCCGAGACAGGGAAACACCGGGGAGCTGTTTTTT

J: TRBJ1-2
D: NA
length: 14
V: TRBV7-9
size: NA
CDR3: CASSLDSGNYGYTF
DNA: TGTGCCAGCAGCTTAGATTCCGGGAACTATGGCTACACCTTC

J: TRBJ2-7
D: TRBD1
length: 18
V: TRBV30
size: NA
CDR3: CAWSLRWGQGFRSYEQYF
DNA: TGTGCCTGGAGTTTACGTTGGGGACAGGGTTTTCGGTCCTACGAGCAGTACTTC

J: TRBJ2-2
D: NA
length: 15
V: TRBV6-1
size: NA
CDR3: CASSAPTGWAGELFF
DNA: TGTGCCAGCAGTGCCCCTACAGGGTGGGCCGGGGAGCTGTTTTTT

J: TRBJ2-5
D: NA
length: 17
V: TRBV4-1
size: NA
CDR3: CASSQIESGDTKETQYF
DNA: TGCGCCAGCAGCCAAATCGAAAGCGGGGACACCAAAGAGACCCAGTACTTC

J: TRBJ1-2
D: NA
length: 15
V: TRBV6-1
size: NA
CDR3: CASIVGGRSRYGYTF
DNA: TGTGCCAGTATAGTGGGGGGGCGGTCTCGCTATGGCTACACCTTC

J: TRBJ2-7
D: NA
length: 13
V: TRBV6-5
size: NA
CDR3: CASSYADSYEQYF
DNA: TGTGCCAGCAGTTACGCGGACAGCTACGAGCAGTACTTC

J: TRBJ2-3
D: TRBD2
length: 15
V: TRBV6-7
size: NA
CDR3: CASRKLAGVTDTQYF
DNA: TGTGCCAGCAGGAAGCTAGCGGGAGTGACAGATACGCAGTATTTT

J: TRBJ1-1
D: NA
length: 14
V: TRBV27
size: NA
CDR3: CASRPTGTATEAFF
DNA: TGTGCCAGCAGACCTACAGGTACTGCCACTGAAGCTTTCTTT

J: TRBJ2-2
D: NA
length: 13
V: TRBV10-3
size: NA
CDR3: CAITPGNTGELFF
DNA: TGTGCCATCACCCCGGGTAACACCGGGGAGCTGTTTTTT

J: TRBJ2-3
D: NA
length: 16
V: TRBV5-1
size: NA
CDR3: CASSPHRWVSTDTQYF
DNA: TGCGCCAGCAGCCCCCACAGGTGGGTGAGCACAGATACGCAGTATTTT

J: TRBJ2-7
D: NA
length: 15
V: TRBV4-2
size: NA
CDR3: CASSQDLDSSYEQYF
DNA: TGTGCCAGCAGCCAAGATCTAGACAGCTCCTACGAGCAGTACTTC

J: TRBJ2-6
D: NA
length: 14
V: TRBV9
size: medium-sized
CDR3: CASSAYSGANVLTF
DNA: TGTGCCAGCAGCGCGTACTCTGGGGCCAACGTCCTGACTTTC

J: TRBJ2-7
D: TRBD1
length: 16
V: TRBV14
size: NA
CDR3: CASSQDPGTGAYEQYF
DNA: TGTGCCAGCAGCCAAGATCCCGGGACAGGGGCCTACGAGCAGTACTTC

J: TRBJ2-5
D: TRBD1
length: 17
V: TRBV7-7
size: once
CDR3: CASSRSRDRGHGETQYF
DNA: TGTGCCAGCAGCCGGAGCCGGGACAGGGGACATGGGGAGACCCAGTACTTC

J: TRBJ1-2
D: NA
length: 13
V: TRBV6-1
size: NA
CDR3: CASSEWGDRGYTF
DNA: TGTGCCAGCAGTGAATGGGGAGACAGGGGCTACACCTTC

J: TRBJ2-2
D: NA
length: 18
V: TRBV6-1
size: NA
CDR3: CASSEAAGGQADTGELFF
DNA: TGTGCCAGCAGTGAAGCTGCGGGTGGCCAAGCGGACACCGGGGAGCTGTTTTTT

J: TRBJ1-5
D: NA
length: 15
V: TRBV9
size: NA
CDR3: CASSVGGGVNQPQHF
DNA: TGTGCCAGCAGCGTAGGGGGGGGCGTCAATCAGCCCCAGCATTTT

J: TRBJ2-1
D: TRBD2
length: 16
V: TRBV7-9
size: NA
CDR3: CASSTRRLADYNEQFF
DNA: TGTGCCAGCAGCACAAGGCGACTAGCGGACTACAATGAGCAGTTCTTC

J: TRBJ1-2
D: NA
length: 15
V: TRBV28
size: NA
CDR3: CASSFLNPVPRGYTF
DNA: TGTGCCAGCAGTTTCTTAAATCCGGTGCCCCGTGGCTACACCTTC

J: TRBJ1-1
D: NA
length: 13
V: TRBV2
size: NA
CDR3: CASSVLAGLEAFF
DNA: TGTGCCAGCAGTGTGTTGGCAGGGTTGGAAGCTTTCTTT

J: TRBJ2-6
D: NA
length: 18
V: TRBV7-9
size: medium-sized
CDR3: CASSLSFRDTFGANVLTF
DNA: TGTGCCAGCAGCTTAAGTTTCAGGGATACCTTTGGGGCCAACGTCCTGACTTTC

J: TRBJ1-1
D: TRBD1
length: 16
V: TRBV5-5
size: NA
CDR3: CASSLAVGQEEIEAFF
DNA: TGTGCCAGCAGCTTGGCCGTCGGACAGGAAGAGATTGAGGCTTTCTTT

J: TRBJ1-6
D: NA
length: 14
V: TRBV6-6
size: NA
CDR3: CASSYGAENSPLHF
DNA: TGTGCCAGCAGTTACGGGGCAGAAAATTCACCCCTCCACTTT

J: TRBJ2-3
D: TRBD2
length: 15
V: TRBV4-1
size: NA
CDR3: CASSRTSGTHFTQYF
DNA: TGCGCCAGCAGCCGGACTAGCGGGACTCACTTTACGCAGTATTTT